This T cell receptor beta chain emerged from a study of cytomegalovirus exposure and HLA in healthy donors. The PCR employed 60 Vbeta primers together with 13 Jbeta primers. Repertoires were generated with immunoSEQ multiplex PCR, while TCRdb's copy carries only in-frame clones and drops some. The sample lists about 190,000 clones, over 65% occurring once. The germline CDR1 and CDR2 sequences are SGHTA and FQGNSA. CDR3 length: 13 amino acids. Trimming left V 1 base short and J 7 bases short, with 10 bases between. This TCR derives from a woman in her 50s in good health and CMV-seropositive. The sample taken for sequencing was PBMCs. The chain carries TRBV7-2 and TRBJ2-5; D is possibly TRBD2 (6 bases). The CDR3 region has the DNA TGTGCCAGCAGCTTAGGGGGGGTCGGGACCCAGTACTTC. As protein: CASSLGGVGTQYF.